One and the same sample provided the 4 T cell receptor beta chains below, sequenced in a study of human T cells and chemical hapten exposure. As for time point: pre-sensitization, week 0. Regarding treatment: therapeutic diphenylcyclopropenone sensitization with weekly scalp DPC. MiXCR, applied by TCRdb to the RACE reads, yields one record per CDR3 protein. The data contain 87,000 or so distinct CDR3 sequences, roughly 9.1% of them singletons. Sample: whole blood, taken in connection with sensitization to the hapten diphenylcyclopropenone (DPC). The receptors stem from a woman in her forties with alopecia areata. Some clones in this sample may be carry-over from other donors' samples.

The genes are TRBV7-6 and TRBJ2-1; D uncertain. The CDR3 covers 15 residues. The germline V gene encodes CDR1 SGHVS and CDR2 FNYEAQ. V was clipped by 5 bases and J by 2 bases, with 13 bases between them. CDR3 residues: CASSPLTSTYNEQFF. CDR3 nucleotide sequence: TGTGCCAGCAGCCCTCTCACCTCTACCTACAATGAGCAGTTCTTC.

The rearrangement joins TRBV10-3 to TRBJ1-3; D is possibly TRBD1 (6 bases). Germline-derived CDR1 and CDR2 are ENHRY and SYGVKD. This CDR3 region has 13 residues. The V end was cut by 10 bases, the J end by 0 bases, with 10 bases between. As DNA, the CDR3 is TGTGCCACCACAGGGAGCTCTGGAAACACCATATATTTT. Amino acids: CATTGSSGNTIYF.

This clonotype occurred a few times. The rearrangement joins TRBV2 to TRBJ1-2; D remains unclear. The V gene lost 4 bases and the J gene lost 2 bases, with 8 bases spanning the gap. Germline assignment: CDR1 SNHLY and CDR2 FYNNEI. The CDR3 length is 13 residues. CDR3 region: CASSGEGNYGYTF. The CDR3 DNA reads as TGTGCCAGCAGTGGAGAGGGAAACTATGGCTACACCTTC.

This clonotype occurred many times. J is TRBJ2-7 and V is TRBV28, with 8 bases lining up with TRBD1. This CDR3 has 14 residues. V was pared by 5 bases and J by 3 bases, with 6 bases of the junction left unmatched. Germline V gene data show CDR1 as MDHEN and CDR2 as SYDVKM. The CDR3 nucleotides are TGTGCCAGCAGTATTCAGGGGGCCCTCTACGAGCAGTACTTC. Its translation: CASSIQGALYEQYF.